The source of this T cell receptor (beta chain) is a study of Graves' ophthalmopathy and Graves' hyperthyroidism. For the study at large: There was a collection of peripheral blood at initial diagnosis, before any treatment.

This clonotype was seen a few times. For repertoire sequencing, the TCR beta CDR3 regions were amplified from RNA transcripts. After a first-round RT-PCR with HTBI primers, a second-round multiplex PCR was run. TCRdb ran MiXCR on the multiplex PCR reads and lists one entry per CDR3 protein. This sample has roughly 220,000 distinct CDR3 sequences; 45% occur once, and the top ten carry around 47%. Over 9.5 ml of fresh blood yielded the PBMCs by density gradient. Trimming removed 2 bases from V and 6 bases from J; junction bases left unmatched: 9. Per germline, CDR1 SNHLY and CDR2 FYNNEI. The CDR3 has 15 amino acids.

The origin of this receptor is an adult man with Graves' ophthalmopathy. The J gene is TRBJ1-2, the V gene TRBV2; 7 bases match TRBD1. Input material: peripheral blood. The CDR3 nucleotides are TGTGCCAGCAGTGAAAGGGAGGGGGCGAAGAATGGCTACACCTTC. Protein sequence: CASSEREGAKNGYTF.